The clone carrying this T cell receptor (beta chain) appeared many times. This specimen comes from a study of early T cells in non-severe SARS-CoV-2 infection. Using its own MiXCR run on the 5' RACE reads, TCRdb lists one record per CDR3 protein. The profile covers around 62,000 distinct CDR3 sequences, with roughly an eighth appearing a single time and about 4% taken by the ten largest. Trimming shortened V by 3 bases and J by 8 bases, and 11 bases separated the two germline ends. CDR1 SQVTM and CDR2 ANQGSEA come from the germline V gene. CDR3 length: 12 residues. This clonotype was sampled from an adult who was a healthcare worker with PCR-confirmed SARS-CoV-2 infection or an uninfected control (not recorded which). The specimen sequenced was whole blood. This chain connects TRBV29-1 to TRBJ2-4, with TRBD1 as a possible D gene (6 bases). The CDR3 reads CSVEKGVDIQYF. CDR3 bases: TGCAGCGTTGAGAAGGGGGTGGACATTCAGTACTTC.